These 8 T cell receptor beta chains originate from one sample sequenced in a study of cytomegalovirus exposure and HLA in healthy donors. Profiling relied on immunoSEQ multiplex PCR, and the TCRdb table lists in-frame clones only, not all of them. Of approximately 170,000 clones in the sample, roughly 84% were seen once. Sequencing input: PBMCs. These TCRs come from a man aged 30-40 years in good health and CMV-seropositive.

The chain carries TRBV7-2 and TRBJ2-7; tentatively, D is TRBD2 (7 bases). Trimming stripped 7 bases from V and 3 bases from J, with 16 bases between. The CDR3 has 14 amino acids. Germline CDR1 SGHTA, CDR2 FQGNSA. The CDR3 bases are TGTGCCAGCACCCCTCGGGGGGCCGGCTACGAGCAGTACTTC. Translated: CASTPRGAGYEQYF.

The sample holds a few counts of this clone. Here the CDR3 reads CASSSGAASPLHF. Here the CDR3 DNA reads TGTGCCAGCAGCAGTGGGGCGGCTTCACCCCTCCACTTT. This chain connects TRBV7-3 to TRBJ1-6; D is possibly TRBD1 (5 bases). This CDR3 contains 13 residues. V was trimmed by 5 bases and J by 9 bases, leaving 11 bases between them. The germline V gene encodes CDR1 SGHTA and CDR2 FQGTGA.

The gene calls are TRBV9 and TRBJ2-5; 8 bases are a match to TRBD2. This CDR3 spans 13 amino acids. Germline trimming cut 0 bases from V and 5 bases from J; bases unmatched to any gene: 0. Germline V CDR1 and CDR2: SGDLS, YYNGEE. This CDR3 reads CASSVERGETQYF. CDR3 coding DNA: TGTGCCAGCAGCGTAGAGCGGGGGGAGACCCAGTACTTC.

V and J are TRBV9 and TRBJ2-1; TRBD2 matches at 7 bases. Unmatched junction bases numbered 17, after V lost 0 bases and J lost 8 bases. This CDR3 contains 18 residues. From germline, CDR1 is SGDLS and CDR2 YYNGEE. CDR3 amino acids: CASSVESGGSGNQDEQFF. The CDR3 region has the DNA TGTGCCAGCAGCGTAGAGTCCGGCGGGAGCGGGAATCAGGATGAGCAGTTCTTC.

V and J are TRBV5-1 and TRBJ2-7, with D tentatively TRBD2 (6 bases). The CDR3 totals 15 residues. The V end lost 4 bases, the J end lost 0 bases, and 14 bases lay between the germline ends. The V gene's germline CDR1 is SGHRS and CDR2 YFSETQ. CDR3 bases: TGCGCCAGCAGCGAGGGACTCTTACTCTCCTACGAGCAGTACTTC. Amino acids: CASSEGLLLSYEQYF.

This chain uses TRBV5-4 with TRBJ1-2, with a possible D match to TRBD1 (5 bases). Trimming left V 4 bases short and J 7 bases short, with 14 bases between. This CDR3 region has 13 residues. Germline V lookup: CDR1 SGHNT, CDR2 YYREEE (reference sequence). CDR3 sequence: CASSKYQGGGYTF. The CDR3 DNA follows: TGTGCCAGCAGCAAGTATCAGGGAGGTGGCTACACCTTC.

Details on this clone: The same CDR3 can be traced to other DNA sequences in this sample. The gene calls are TRBV7-2 and TRBJ1-5; possibly TRBD1 for D (5 bases). CDR1 and CDR2 from the germline V gene are SGHTA and FQGNSA. The V end was cut by 1 base, the J end by 3 bases, with 7 bases between. The CDR3 covers 14 residues. This CDR3 reads CASSLGQFNQPQHF. Written as DNA, the CDR3 is TGTGCCAGCAGCTTAGGACAGTTCAATCAGCCCCAGCATTTT.

To note about this clone: Within the sample, other DNA sequences also encode this same CDR3. The chain couples TRBV18 to TRBJ2-3; the match to TRBD2 covers 9 bases. The V gene's germline CDR1 is KGHSH and CDR2 LQKENI. The CDR3 extends over 15 amino acids. With V trimmed by 1 base and J by 5 bases, 4 bases remained unmatched. CDR3 amino acids: CASSPLAGVGDTQYF. For the CDR3, the DNA is TGTGCCAGCTCACCACTAGCGGGAGTGGGAGATACGCAGTATTTT.